This TCR beta chain was documented in a study of spatial heterogeneity in lung cancer. The study's findings and limits: Ubiquitous expanded tumor TCRs showed up in blood more at resection than follow-up.

This clonotype was counted ten times or more. Its target is unknown. The CDR3 spans 15 residues. V lost 4 bases, J lost 4 bases, and 17 bases lay in between. CDR1 is MGHDK and CDR2 is SYGVNS in the germline V gene. Time point denoted: sample taken at primary tumor resection. Patients with untreated early-stage non-small cell lung cancer, numbering 72, were the donors. Whole RNA from tumor, nontumor lung or frozen PBMC was sequenced unsorted. One entry per CDR3 protein results from TCRdb running MiXCR on the 5' RACE reads. Here the sample spans around 10,000 distinct CDR3 sequences, roughly 3.6% being singletons.

The receptor was isolated from a female donor with early-stage non-small cell lung cancer. This chain links TRBV25-1 with TRBJ2-7; D unclear. Sequencing was performed on PBMCs, taken at surgery. This chain's CDR3 is CASSATNVRVYEQYF. The CDR3 DNA sequence: TGTGCCAGCAGTGCAACAAACGTTAGAGTATACGAGCAGTACTTC.